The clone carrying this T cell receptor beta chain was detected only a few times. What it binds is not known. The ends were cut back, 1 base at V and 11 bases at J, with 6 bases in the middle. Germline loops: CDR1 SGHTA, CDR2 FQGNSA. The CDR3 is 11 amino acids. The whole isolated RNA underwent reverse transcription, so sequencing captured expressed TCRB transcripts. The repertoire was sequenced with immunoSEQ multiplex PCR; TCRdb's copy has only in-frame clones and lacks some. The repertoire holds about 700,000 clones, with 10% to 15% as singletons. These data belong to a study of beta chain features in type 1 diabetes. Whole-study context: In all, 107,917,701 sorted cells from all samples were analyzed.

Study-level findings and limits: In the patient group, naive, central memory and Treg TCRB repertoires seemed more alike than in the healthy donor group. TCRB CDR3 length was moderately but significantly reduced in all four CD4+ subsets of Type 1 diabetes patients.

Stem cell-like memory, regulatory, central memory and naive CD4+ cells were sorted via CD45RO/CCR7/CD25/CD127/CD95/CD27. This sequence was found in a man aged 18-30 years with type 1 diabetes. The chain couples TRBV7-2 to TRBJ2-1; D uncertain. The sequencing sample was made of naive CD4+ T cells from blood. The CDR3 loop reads CASSLVYKQFF. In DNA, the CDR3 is TGTGCCAGCAGCTTAGTGTACAAGCAGTTCTTC.